This T cell receptor beta chain came from a study of cytomegalovirus exposure and HLA in healthy donors. Study results and caveats: In an earlier analysis, most TCR beta V segments were productive about 87% or about 30% of the time. A few chains tied to CMV proved CMV antigen-specific in vitro.

The V end lost 1 base, the J end lost 6 bases, and 10 bases lay between the germline ends. The CDR3 sequence is 14 residues long. Germline-derived CDR1 and CDR2 are MNHEY and SVGAGI. This PCR relied on a set of 60 Vbeta primers and 13 Jbeta primers. Repertoires were generated with immunoSEQ multiplex PCR, while TCRdb's copy carries only in-frame clones and drops some. The data contain 150,000 to 200,000 clones, around 72% of them seen just once; the ten biggest clones take up approximately 2.3%. With regard to this clone: Its antigen is as yet unknown.

This receptor was obtained from a female donor in good health and CMV-seronegative. V is TRBV6-5 and J is TRBJ2-1; D gene ambiguous. Material: PBMCs. In DNA, the CDR3 is TGTGCCAGCAGTTACTTTCGGGTCAGCAATGAGCAGTTCTTC. Its protein product is CASSYFRVSNEQFF.